One sample yielded the 26 T cell receptor beta chains listed below, sequenced in a study of regulatory T cells in long-lasting Graves disease (dated by TCRdb to about 2021). The sample's time point label, decoded: newly diagnosed GD, antithyroid drugs for less than 3 months. For both TCR sequencing and RNA sequencing, RNA was extracted from PBMCs using TRIzol. The library was obtained by multiplex PCR. The sample was run on an Illumina HiSeq 4000. CDR3 regions were amplified by Arm-PCR with iRepertoire HTBI primers to construct TCR beta libraries. TCRdb redid the processing of the public reads, applying fastp at Q25 and MiXCR, and retained in-frame beta chains. Duplicate CDR3 protein sequences are folded into a single record with the most common DNA and genes. This sample holds roughly 400,000 distinct CDR3 sequences; 15% to 20% were observed only once. The leading ten clones occupy 23% of the sample.

These same records also appear under a second study, on T cells in Graves' hyperthyroidism and ophthalmopathy.

Sequenced here: peripheral blood mononuclear cells (PBMCs), sampled at new diagnosis, from a patient treated with antithyroid drugs. Receptors were obtained from a woman in her late teens or twenties with Graves disease. Donor details come from another sample of the same person, matched by shared clones.

This clonotype was counted a few times. The rearrangement uses TRBV7-3 and TRBJ2-1; 10 bases map to TRBD2. This CDR3 comprises 16 residues. V dropped 1 base and J dropped 9; count of bases not matched to a gene: 9. Germline V gene sequence: CDR1 SGHTA, CDR2 FQGTGA. CDR3 loop: CASSLNTASGSSEQFF. The CDR3 region has the DNA TGTGCCAGCAGCTTAAATACGGCTAGCGGGAGTAGTGAGCAGTTCTTC.

This clonotype came up a few times. V and J are TRBV20-1 and TRBJ2-7; D unresolved. CDR1 is DFQATT, CDR2 SNEGSKA, per germline (reference sequence). CDR3 size: 15 residues. The V end was cut by 2 bases, the J end by 5 bases, with 19 bases between. The CDR3 loop reads CSARRASSTINEQYF. CDR3 in DNA: TGCAGTGCTAGAAGGGCTTCGTCTACGATAAACGAGCAGTACTTC.

This clonotype was counted only a few times. A much larger clone is a single base away; this may be a read error. The chain has TRBV28 and TRBJ2-7; 8 bases align to TRBD1. This CDR3 is 13 amino acids long. Per germline, CDR1 MDHEN and CDR2 SYDVKM. Trimming cost V 10 bases and J 8 bases; bases outside gene matches: 13. In DNA form, the CDR3 reads TGTGCCAACTCGGACAGGGAAGGGGCCAAGCAGTACTTC. Protein sequence: CANSDREGAKQYF.

This clonotype was found many times. This chain connects TRBV7-8 to TRBJ2-7; D may be TRBD1 or TRBD2 (5 bases each). With 1 base removed from V and 6 bases from J, the gap between germline ends came to 16 bases. Per germline, CDR1 SGHVS and CDR2 FQNEAQ. CDR3 size: 15 residues. CDR3 sequence: CASSLGLGSGSEQYF. The CDR3 DNA follows: TGTGCCAGCAGCTTAGGCCTGGGGTCAGGGAGCGAGCAGTACTTC.

In this sample, this clonotype turned up many times. The chain joins TRBV5-1 to TRBJ2-2, with 9 nucleotides matching TRBD2. The CDR3 runs to 15 residues. The V and J ends lost 4 bases and 7 bases, in that order; junction bases with no gene match: 8. Germline-derived CDR1 and CDR2 are SGHRS and YFSETQ. The CDR3 sequence: CASSPVAGAVGELFF. The CDR3 DNA reads TGCGCCAGCAGCCCGGTAGCGGGAGCGGTCGGGGAGCTGTTTTTT.

This clonotype has at least ten counts. In nucleotides, the CDR3 is TGTGCCAGCAGTTTAAGGGCAGGGATCTTCGGAGATACGCAGTATTTT. Its protein is CASSLRAGIFGDTQYF. The V call is TRBV27, the J call TRBJ2-3; D perhaps matches TRBD1 (5 bases). CDR1 is MNHEY and CDR2 is SMNVEV in the germline V gene (reference sequence). Trimming removed 2 bases at V and 5 bases at J, with 17 bases between. This CDR3 spans 16 amino acids.

The rearrangement joins TRBV20-1 to TRBJ2-1; 9 nucleotides line up with TRBD2. V was clipped by 6 bases and J by 1 base; unmatched bases: 7. The CDR3 runs to 15 residues. CDR1 is DFQATT and CDR2 is SNEGSKA in the germline V gene (reference sequence). Here the CDR3 reads CSARTSDWSYNEQFF. The CDR3 nucleotides are TGCAGTGCCCGGACTAGCGATTGGTCCTACAATGAGCAGTTCTTC.

Notes on this clonotype: Since a much larger clone is just one base distant, this may be a read error. CDR3: CDSGRTGGYGYTF. CDR3 DNA sequence: TGTGACAGCGGGCGGACAGGGGGTTATGGCTACACCTTC. V is TRBV6-1 and J is TRBJ1-2; 10 nucleotides match TRBD1. CDR1 is MNHNS, CDR2 SASEGT, per germline. This CDR3 contains 13 residues.

This clonotype was seen ten or more times. Compared with germline, one end of the junction differs, possibly owing to a read error. V and J are TRBV5-1 and TRBJ2-2, with a weak D call TRBD2 (5 bases). This CDR3 spans 13 amino acids. Per the germline V gene, CDR1 is SGHRS and CDR2 is YFSETQ. Written as DNA, the CDR3 is TGTGCCAGCAGCTTGAGGGACACCGGGGAGCTGTTTTTT. The encoded protein is CASSLRDTGELFF.

CDR3 nucleotides: TGTGCCAGCAGCCATAGAGCGGGAGTCTCCTACGAGCAGTACTTC. Protein sequence: CASSHRAGVSYEQYF. The chain combines TRBV14 with TRBJ2-7; 8 bases fit TRBD2. V lost 3 bases to trimming and J lost 0 bases; unmatched junction nucleotides: 4. Per the germline V gene, CDR1 is SGHDN and CDR2 is FVKESK. The CDR3 has 15 amino acids.

This clonotype appeared many times. The rearrangement joins TRBV27 to TRBJ2-7, with D hard to call. Per the germline V gene, CDR1 is MNHEY and CDR2 is SMNVEV (reference sequence). Trimming removed 1 base at V and 5 bases at J, with 12 bases between. The CDR3 sequence is 14 residues long. The CDR3 loop reads CASSLYSGADEQYF. DNA for the CDR3: TGTGCCAGCAGTTTATATTCCGGAGCTGACGAGCAGTACTTC.

Only a few counts were recorded for this clonotype. V gene TRBV30 combines with J gene TRBJ2-3, with D unclear. The CDR3 sequence is 14 residues long. V lost 0 bases and J lost 1, with 8 bases in between. The germline V gene encodes CDR1 GTSNPN and CDR2 SVGIG (reference sequence). The DNA of the CDR3 is TGTGCCTGGAGTGTTACGGCGGGCACAGATACGCAGTATTTT. As protein: CAWSVTAGTDTQYF.

The chain has TRBV20-1 and TRBJ2-4, with D possibly matching TRBD2 (6 bases). The ends were cut back, 3 bases at V and 5 bases at J, with 17 bases in the middle. CDR3 length: 15 amino acids. The germline V gene encodes CDR1 DFQATT and CDR2 SNEGSKA (reference sequence). The CDR3 region is CSARADLRGQNIQYF. In DNA form, the CDR3 reads TGCAGTGCTAGGGCAGATTTGCGGGGTCAAAACATTCAGTACTTC.

In its sample, this clonotype was seen a few times. This may come from a read error, since a much larger clone is one base off. The rearrangement links TRBV12-3 or TRBV12-4 to TRBJ2-7; weak D call: TRBD2 (5 bases). The CDR3 totals 13 residues. V was trimmed by 8 bases and J by 6 bases, leaving 17 bases between them. The CDR3 loop is CASGPSFTCEQYF. CDR3 DNA: TGTGCCAGCGGACCTAGCTTTACCTGCGAGCAGTACTTC.

The chain is built from TRBV20-1 and TRBJ2-1; TRBD2 agrees at 11 bases. Germline CDR1 reads DFQATT; CDR2 reads SNEGSKA (reference sequence). J lost 4 bases, V lost 0 bases, and 5 bases had no gene match. The CDR3 has 16 amino acids. CDR3 loop: CSARDPGLAEYNEQFF. CDR3 DNA: TGCAGTGCTAGAGATCCGGGACTAGCGGAATACAATGAGCAGTTCTTC.

On this clonotype itself: With a much larger clone just one base away, this may be a read error. The chain combines TRBV28 with TRBJ1-2; TRBD1 is a possible D gene (5 bases). The V end lost 5 bases, the J end lost 5 bases, and 18 bases lay between the germline ends. The germline CDR1 and CDR2 sequences are MDHEN and SYDVKM. This CDR3 region has 15 residues. The CDR3 loop is CASSEFDRGVYGYTF. The CDR3 region has the DNA TGTGCCAGCAGTGAATTCGACAGAGGAGTTTATGGCTACACCTTC.

J is TRBJ2-3 and V is TRBV4-1; D perhaps matches TRBD1 (5 bases). Germline assignment: CDR1 MGHRA and CDR2 YSYEKL. The CDR3 length is 17 residues. Trimming took off 0 bases at V and 4 bases at J, with 17 bases between the two ends. The CDR3 region has the DNA TGCGCCAGCAGCCAAGATGGGGCAGGGCGACCCTCAGATACGCAGTATTTT. Translation: CASSQDGAGRPSDTQYF.

The gene calls are TRBV29-1 and TRBJ1-4; possibly TRBD1 for D (5 bases). Trimming cost V 6 bases and J 7 bases, with 15 bases left between them. The CDR3 loop spans 13 amino acids. Germline V gene sequence: CDR1 SQVTM, CDR2 ANQGSEA. The CDR3 nucleotides read TGCAGCGTCCTTCCGGGGGAGGGTGAAAAACTGTTTTTT. Translated, it gives CSVLPGEGEKLFF.

Points on this clonotype: With a much larger clone just one base away, this may be a read error. The V and J genes are TRBV30 and TRBJ2-5; D is unclear. In germline, CDR1 is GTSNPN, CDR2 SVGIG (reference sequence). The CDR3 contains 11 residues. As DNA, the CDR3 is TGTGCCTGGAGTGTAAAAGAGGCCCAGTACTTC. This codes for CAWSVKEAQYF.

This clonotype was detected ten times or more. This sequence joins TRBV20-1 and TRBJ2-1, with TRBD2 identical over 13 bases. The CDR3 is 17 residues long. The J segment lost 3 bases and the V segment lost 6 bases, leaving 11 bases of the junction unmatched. The germline CDR1 and CDR2 sequences are DFQATT and SNEGSKA (reference sequence). CDR3 sequence: CSARLAGGPPLYNEQFF. CDR3 sequence (DNA): TGCAGTGCAAGACTAGCGGGAGGCCCCCCTCTCTACAATGAGCAGTTCTTC.

The chain combines TRBV6-5 with TRBJ2-5; 8 positions agree with TRBD1. J gave up 4 bases and V 2 bases, and 9 bases lay outside the gene matches. Germline CDR1 reads MNHEY; CDR2 reads SVGAGI. The CDR3 loop spans 16 amino acids. CDR3: CASSYGQGRPPETQYF. Written as DNA, the CDR3 is TGTGCCAGCAGTTACGGACAGGGACGACCGCCAGAGACCCAGTACTTC.

This clonotype has at least ten counts. The chain uses TRBV2 and TRBJ2-1; 10 bases are a match to TRBD1. Germline CDR1 reads SNHLY; CDR2 reads FYNNEI. V dropped 5 bases and J dropped 2; count of bases not matched to a gene: 3. This CDR3 comprises 15 residues. The CDR3: CASSPGQGPYNEQFF. The CDR3 DNA follows: TGTGCCAGCAGTCCGGGACAGGGGCCCTACAATGAGCAGTTCTTC.

As for this clonotype: The conserved closing phenylalanine or tryptophan is absent in this CDR3, likely reflecting a read error. This chain links TRBV9 with TRBJ2-3; 8 bases agree with TRBD2. The CDR3 spans 16 residues. Germline CDR1 and CDR2: SGDLS and YYNGEE. Unmatched junction bases numbered 9, after V lost 3 bases and J lost 3 bases. The CDR3 nucleotides read TGTGCCAGCAGCGGGGCGCTAGCGGGTCTAACAGATACGCAGTATCTT. Amino acids: CASSGALAGLTDTQYL.

The table lists this clonotype with many counts. The V call is TRBV12-3 or TRBV12-4, the J call TRBJ2-7; 9 bases match TRBD2. The CDR3 sequence is 17 residues long. After removal of 6 bases from V and 2 bases from J, the junction contained 14 bases not matched to a gene. The CDR3 DNA reads as TGTGCCAGCAGCCAGTTGGTTCTAGCGGGGAGACCCTACGAGCAGTACTTC. Protein sequence: CASSQLVLAGRPYEQYF.

The rearrangement links TRBV18 to TRBJ2-7, with 7 bases aligning to TRBD1. The V gene's germline CDR1 is KGHSH and CDR2 LQKENI. Trimming cost V 5 bases and J 2 bases; bases outside gene matches: 9. This CDR3 comprises 15 residues. Written as DNA, the CDR3 is TGTGCCAGCTCAAAGCAGGGGGTTAGACCCTACGAGCAGTACTTC. This sequence encodes CASSKQGVRPYEQYF.

This clonotype was counted at least ten times. The V and J genes are TRBV2 and TRBJ1-1; D remains ambiguous. This CDR3 has 15 amino acids. The V gene lost 3 bases and the J gene lost 3 bases, with 14 bases spanning the gap. Germline V lookup: CDR1 SNHLY, CDR2 FYNNEI. CDR3 DNA sequence: TGTGCCAGCAGTGACATCTCGGCCGGGGACACTGAAGCTTTCTTT. It yields the protein CASSDISAGDTEAFF.